This TCR beta chain is drawn from a study of T cell responses to AZD1222 COVID-19 vaccine. Study summary: Samples with a second dose at about 4 or about 12 weeks were pooled together.

Germline V lookup: CDR1 ENHRY, CDR2 SYGVKD. V shed 0 bases and J shed 8 bases, with 5 bases lying between them. This CDR3 contains 11 residues. A word on this clone: Antigen specificity is unknown.

The protocol was immunoSEQ multiplex PCR, while the TCRdb copy is restricted to in-frame clones and leaves out a portion. The repertoire holds under 110,000 clones, with approximately 86% as singletons. Study-wide results and caveats: The sample set comprised mostly white British donors with more females, and clonal diversity was possibly underestimated. After the peak T cell response, and only then, were repertoires sampled.

Material: peripheral blood, obtained on day 0 of AZD1222 vaccination. The sequence was obtained from an adult in good health. The rearrangement uses TRBV10-3 and TRBJ2-7; D unresolved. The CDR3 DNA follows: TGTGCCATCAGTGAGTCGGAGAAGCAGTACTTC. Translated, it gives CAISESEKQYF.